The T cell receptor (beta chain) under discussion was sequenced for a study of tumor and adjacent non-tumor tissue in lung cancer. RNA was extracted from bulk tissue without any cell sorting. The library came from three nested PCR rounds adapted from ARM-PCR protocols. From the multiplex PCR reads, TCRdb called clonotypes with MiXCR, one entry per CDR3 protein. The table lists around 210,000 distinct CDR3 sequences, 71% of them singletons, with under 30% in the top ten. This CDR3 contains 15 residues. Germline CDR1 is MDHEN and CDR2 is SYDVKM. Of note for this clonotype: Compared with germline, one end of the junction differs, possibly owing to a read error.

The source is a man between 60 and 75 years old with non-small cell lung cancer. The V gene is TRBV28, the J gene TRBJ1-4, with TRBD1 as a possible D gene (6 bases). What was sequenced was lung tumor tissue. In DNA, the CDR3 is TGTGCCAGCAGTTTACAGGGGCCTGATAATGAAAAACTGTTTTTC. Translation: CASSLQGPDNEKLFF.